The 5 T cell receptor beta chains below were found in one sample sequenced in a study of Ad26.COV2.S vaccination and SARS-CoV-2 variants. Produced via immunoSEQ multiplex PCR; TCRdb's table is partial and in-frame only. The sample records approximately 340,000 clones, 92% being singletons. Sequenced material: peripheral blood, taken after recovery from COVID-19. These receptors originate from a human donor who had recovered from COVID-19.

The CDR3 sequence is CASSPRGQGAGEQYF. CDR3 bases: TGTGCCAGTAGCCCACGGGGACAGGGGGCGGGAGAGCAGTACTTC. V and J are TRBV19 and TRBJ2-7; TRBD1 matches at 12 bases. The V gene end was trimmed by 6 bases and the J gene end by 7 bases; junction bases not matched to a gene: 10. The germline gives CDR1 LNHDA, CDR2 SQIVND (reference sequence). The CDR3 has 15 amino acids.

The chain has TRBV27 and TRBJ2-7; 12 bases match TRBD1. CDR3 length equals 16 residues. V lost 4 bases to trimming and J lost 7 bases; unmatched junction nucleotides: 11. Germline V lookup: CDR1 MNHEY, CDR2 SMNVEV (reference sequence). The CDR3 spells CASSSLRDRGRDEQYF. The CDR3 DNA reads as TGTGCCAGCAGTTCATTAAGGGACAGGGGGCGCGATGAGCAGTACTTC.

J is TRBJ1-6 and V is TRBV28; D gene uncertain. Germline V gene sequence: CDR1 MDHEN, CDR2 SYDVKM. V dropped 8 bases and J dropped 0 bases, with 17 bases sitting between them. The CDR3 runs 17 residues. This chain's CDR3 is CASRSGFGSSYNSPLHF. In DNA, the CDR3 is TGTGCCAGCCGATCTGGATTTGGGAGCTCCTATAATTCACCCCTCCACTTT.

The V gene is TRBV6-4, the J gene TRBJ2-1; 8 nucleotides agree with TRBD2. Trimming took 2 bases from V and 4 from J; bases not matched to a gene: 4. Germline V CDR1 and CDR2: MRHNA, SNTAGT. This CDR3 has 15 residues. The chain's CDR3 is CASSDDGGAYNEQFF. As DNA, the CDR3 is TGTGCCAGCAGTGACGACGGGGGGGCGTACAATGAGCAGTTCTTC.

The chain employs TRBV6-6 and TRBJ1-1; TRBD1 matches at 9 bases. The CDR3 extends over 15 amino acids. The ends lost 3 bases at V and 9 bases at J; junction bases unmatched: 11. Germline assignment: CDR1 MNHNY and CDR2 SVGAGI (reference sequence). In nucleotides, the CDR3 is TGTGCCAGCAGTTATAGTGTTACAGGGGGCCGACAAGCTTTCTTT. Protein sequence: CASSYSVTGGRQAFF.